This T cell receptor (beta chain) was documented in a study of blood T cell repertoires in COVID-19. Seattle cases were enrolled at active infection and followed longitudinally. This CDR3 has 14 amino acids. The J segment lost 1 base and the V segment lost 4 bases, leaving 4 bases of the junction unmatched. Germline V gene sequence: CDR1 SGHRS, CDR2 YFSETQ. Under the authors' procedure: Reference gene primer amplification gave nucleated cell count estimates. The assay was immunoSEQ multiplex PCR, and TCRdb's table has in-frame clones only and misses some. V, J and clone size were drawn from that table, and D and trimming were deduced from the DNA. The sample shows 150,000 to 200,000 clones, just under 90% of them seen only once.

The sequencing input was peripheral blood. The receptor's source is a woman in her seventies with COVID-19, enrolled during active disease. This chain uses TRBV5-1 with TRBJ1-1; 7 bases align to TRBD1. The CDR3 here is CASSLQGSNTEAFF. The CDR3 bases are TGCGCCAGCAGCCTACAGGGGTCGAACACTGAAGCTTTCTTT. The whole variable domain, filled in from reference TRBV5-1 and TRBJ1-1, reads KAGVTQTPRYLIKTRGQQVTLSCSPISGHRSVSWYQQTPGQGLQFLFEYFSETQRNKGNFPGRFSGRQFSNSRSEMNVSTLELGDSALYLCASSLQGSNTEAFFGQGTRLTVV.